This T cell receptor (beta chain) emerged from a study of T-cell memory formation after mild COVID-19. Study information: For the most part, TCR clusters were specific to one donor. Study-level points and caveats: The pre-infection memory compartment contained some responding clones, suggesting cross-reactive memory joined.

Looked up from germline, CDR1 is SGHDT and CDR2 is YYEEEE. This CDR3 is 14 amino acids long. With 1 base removed from V and 5 bases from J, the gap between germline ends came to 10 bases. The authors produced TCR alpha and TCR beta cDNA libraries with sample barcodes and UMIs by 5'RACE using constant-segment primers. TCRdb independently ran MiXCR on the 5' RACE reads; one entry per CDR3 protein. The table records roughly 410,000 distinct CDR3 sequences, roughly a quarter of them present only once. This clonotype has only a few counts. Its antigen is not identified. The chain recombines TRBV5-6 with TRBJ2-1, with a weak D call TRBD1 (5 bases). The sample taken for sequencing was PBMCs or a T cell subset sorted from them (not recorded which). The receptor comes from an adult woman who had mild COVID-19 (a few samples of this study predate the infection). Cell type and time point are not known. The CDR3 protein is CASSLTWGHNEQFF. DNA of the CDR3: TGTGCCAGCAGCTTGACTTGGGGCCACAATGAGCAGTTCTTC.